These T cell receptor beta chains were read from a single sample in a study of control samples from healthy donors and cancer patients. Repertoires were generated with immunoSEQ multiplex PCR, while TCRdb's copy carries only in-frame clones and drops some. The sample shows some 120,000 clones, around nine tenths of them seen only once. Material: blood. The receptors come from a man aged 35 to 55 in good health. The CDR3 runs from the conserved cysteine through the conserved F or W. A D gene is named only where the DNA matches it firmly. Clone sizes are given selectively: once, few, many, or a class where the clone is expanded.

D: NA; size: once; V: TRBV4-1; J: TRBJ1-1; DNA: TGCGCCAGCAGCCAAGTCGACGGGTACACTGAAGCTTTCTTT; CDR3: CASSQVDGYTEAFF
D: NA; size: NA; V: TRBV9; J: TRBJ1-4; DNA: TGTGCCAGCAGCGCAGTTACGGGTGAAAAACTGTTTTTT; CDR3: CASSAVTGEKLFF
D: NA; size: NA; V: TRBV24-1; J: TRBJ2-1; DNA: TGTGCCACCAGTGATTCCCAAGTGGGGGACTCCTACAATGAGCAGTTCTTC; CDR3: CATSDSQVGDSYNEQFF
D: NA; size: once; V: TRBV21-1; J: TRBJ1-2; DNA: TGTGCCAGCCCCTCGGCGAGCCCCTATGGCTACACCTTC; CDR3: CASPSASPYGYTF
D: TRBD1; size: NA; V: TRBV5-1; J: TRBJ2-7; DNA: TGCGCCAGCAGCATGGGACAGGGGATGGGCGAGCAGTACTTC; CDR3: CASSMGQGMGEQYF
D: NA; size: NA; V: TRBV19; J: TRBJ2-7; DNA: TGTGCCAGTAGTATTTACGCGTCTGACGGCCGCTCCTACGAGCAGTACTTC; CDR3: CASSIYASDGRSYEQYF
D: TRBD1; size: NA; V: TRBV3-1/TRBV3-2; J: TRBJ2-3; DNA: TGTGCCAGCAGCCAACATGGACAGGGGCCCTCTAGCACAGATACGCAGTATTTT; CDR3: CASSQHGQGPSSTDTQYF
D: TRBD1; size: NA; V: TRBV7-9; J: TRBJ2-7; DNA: TGTGCCAGCAGCTTACCCCGGACAGGGGGCTACGAGCAGTACTTC; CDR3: CASSLPRTGGYEQYF
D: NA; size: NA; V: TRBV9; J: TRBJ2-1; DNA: TGTGCCAGCAGCGGGAGCTTCGGGGGGCTCAATGAGCAGTTCTTC; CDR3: CASSGSFGGLNEQFF
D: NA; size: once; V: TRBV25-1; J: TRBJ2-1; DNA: TGTGCCAGCACCCGGGGTTCCAATGAGCAGTTCTTC; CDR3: CASTRGSNEQFF
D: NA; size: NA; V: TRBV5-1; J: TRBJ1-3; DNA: TGCGCCAGCAGCTGGGAGGACAGCGGGAGAAACACCATATATTTT; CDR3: CASSWEDSGRNTIYF
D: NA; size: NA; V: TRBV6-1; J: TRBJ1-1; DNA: TGTGCCAGCAGTGATGGACGGATCACTGAAGCTTTCTTT; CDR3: CASSDGRITEAFF
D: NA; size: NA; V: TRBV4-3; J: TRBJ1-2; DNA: TGCGCCAGCAGCCACAACCCAACACAAATATATGGCTACACCTTC; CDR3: CASSHNPTQIYGYTF
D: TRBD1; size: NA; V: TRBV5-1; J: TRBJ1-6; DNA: TGCGCCAGCAGCGCCCGGGACAGTGATAATTCACCCCTCCACTTT; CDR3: CASSARDSDNSPLHF
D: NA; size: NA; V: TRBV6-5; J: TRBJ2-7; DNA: TGTGCCAGCAGTTACGCCAGGAACTACGAGCAGTACTTC; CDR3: CASSYARNYEQYF
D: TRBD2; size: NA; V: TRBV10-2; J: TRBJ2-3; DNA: TGCGCCAGCAGAAGGGGACTAGCAACAGATACGCAGTATTTT; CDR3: CASRRGLATDTQYF
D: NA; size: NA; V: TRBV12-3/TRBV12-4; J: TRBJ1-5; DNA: TGTGCCAGCAGTTTGAGAGGGAATCAGCCCCAGCATTTT; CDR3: CASSLRGNQPQHF